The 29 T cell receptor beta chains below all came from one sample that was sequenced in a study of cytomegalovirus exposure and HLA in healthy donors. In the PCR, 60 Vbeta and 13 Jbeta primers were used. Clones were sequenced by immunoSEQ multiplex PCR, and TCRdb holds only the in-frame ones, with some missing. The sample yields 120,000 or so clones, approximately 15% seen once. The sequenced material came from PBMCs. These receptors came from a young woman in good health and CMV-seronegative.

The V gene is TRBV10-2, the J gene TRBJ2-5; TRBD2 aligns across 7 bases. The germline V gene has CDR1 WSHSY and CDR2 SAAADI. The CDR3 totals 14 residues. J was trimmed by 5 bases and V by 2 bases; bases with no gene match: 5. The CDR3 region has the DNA TGCGCCAGCAGTGAGCCGGGGGGTGGGGAGACCCAGTACTTC. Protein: CASSEPGGGETQYF.

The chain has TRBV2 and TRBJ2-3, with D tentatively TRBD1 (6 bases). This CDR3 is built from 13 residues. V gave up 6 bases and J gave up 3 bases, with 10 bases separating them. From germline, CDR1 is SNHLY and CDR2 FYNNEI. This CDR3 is CASSPQGTDTQYF. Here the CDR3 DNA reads TGTGCCAGCAGCCCACAGGGTACAGATACGCAGTATTTT.

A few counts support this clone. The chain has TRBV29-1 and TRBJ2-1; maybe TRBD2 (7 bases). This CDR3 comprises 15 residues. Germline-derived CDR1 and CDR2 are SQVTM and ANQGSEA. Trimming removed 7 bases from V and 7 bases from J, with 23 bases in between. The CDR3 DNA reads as TGCAGCGCCTACTCCCAAGGGGGGGGGAGGAATGAGCAGTTCTTC. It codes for CSAYSQGGGRNEQFF.

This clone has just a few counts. CDR3 coding DNA: TGTGCCAGCAGTGACAGGGGGCGAAAATCATATGGACTCAATGAGCAGTTCTTC. Translation: CASSDRGRKSYGLNEQFF. The gene calls are TRBV2 and TRBJ2-1; 8 nucleotides match TRBD1. CDR1 and CDR2 from the germline V gene are SNHLY and FYNNEI. The CDR3 extends over 18 amino acids. The V segment lost 3 bases and the J segment 6 bases; nucleotides outside the gene matches: 16.

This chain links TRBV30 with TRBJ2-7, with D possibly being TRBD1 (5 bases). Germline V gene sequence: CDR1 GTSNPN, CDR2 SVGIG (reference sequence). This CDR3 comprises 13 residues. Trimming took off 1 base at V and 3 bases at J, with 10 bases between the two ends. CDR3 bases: TGTGCCTGGAGTGAAGACAGTTTCTACGAGCAGTACTTC. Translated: CAWSEDSFYEQYF. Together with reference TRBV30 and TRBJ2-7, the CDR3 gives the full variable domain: SQTIHQWPATLVQPVGSPLSLECTVEGTSNPNLYWYRQAAGRGLQLLFYSVGIGQISSEVPQNLSASRPQDRQFILSSKKLLLSDSGFYLCAWSEDSFYEQYFGPGTRLTVT.

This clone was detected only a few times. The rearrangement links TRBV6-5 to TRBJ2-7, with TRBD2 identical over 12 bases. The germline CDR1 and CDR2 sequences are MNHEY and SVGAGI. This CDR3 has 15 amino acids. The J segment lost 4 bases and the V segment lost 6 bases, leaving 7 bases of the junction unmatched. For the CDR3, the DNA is TGTGCCAGCAGACCCCCCGGACTAGCGGGATACGAGCAGTACTTC. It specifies CASRPPGLAGYEQYF.

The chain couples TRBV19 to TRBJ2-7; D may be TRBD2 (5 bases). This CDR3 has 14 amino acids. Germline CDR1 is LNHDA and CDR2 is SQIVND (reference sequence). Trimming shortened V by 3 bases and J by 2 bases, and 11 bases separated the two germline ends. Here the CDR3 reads CASSISPGTYEQYF. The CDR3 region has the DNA TGTGCCAGTAGTATTAGTCCGGGGACCTACGAGCAGTACTTC.

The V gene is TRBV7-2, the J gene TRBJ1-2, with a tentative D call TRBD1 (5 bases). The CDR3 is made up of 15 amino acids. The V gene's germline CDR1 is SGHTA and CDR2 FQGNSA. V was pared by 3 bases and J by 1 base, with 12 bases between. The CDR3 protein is CASSLGPTVNYGYTF. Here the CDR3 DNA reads TGTGCCAGCAGCTTGGGTCCGACAGTTAACTATGGCTACACCTTC. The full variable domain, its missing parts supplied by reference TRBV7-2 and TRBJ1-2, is GAGVSQSPSNKVTEKGKDVELRCDPISGHTALYWYRQSLGQGLEFLIYFQGNSAPDKSGLPSDRFSAERTGGSVSTLTIQRTQQEDSAVYLCASSLGPTVNYGYTFGSGTRLTVV.

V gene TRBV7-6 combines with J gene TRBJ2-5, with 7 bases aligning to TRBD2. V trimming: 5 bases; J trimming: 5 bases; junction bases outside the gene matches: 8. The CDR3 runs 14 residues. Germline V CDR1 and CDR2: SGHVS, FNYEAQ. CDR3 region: CASSVTAAGETQYF. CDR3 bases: TGTGCCAGCAGCGTGACGGCAGCGGGGGAGACCCAGTACTTC.

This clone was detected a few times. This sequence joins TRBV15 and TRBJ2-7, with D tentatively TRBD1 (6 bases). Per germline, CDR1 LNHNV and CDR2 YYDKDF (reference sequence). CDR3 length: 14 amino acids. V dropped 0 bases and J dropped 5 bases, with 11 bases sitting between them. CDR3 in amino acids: CATSRDYGGNEQYF. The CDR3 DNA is TGTGCCACCAGCAGAGATTATGGGGGCAACGAGCAGTACTTC.

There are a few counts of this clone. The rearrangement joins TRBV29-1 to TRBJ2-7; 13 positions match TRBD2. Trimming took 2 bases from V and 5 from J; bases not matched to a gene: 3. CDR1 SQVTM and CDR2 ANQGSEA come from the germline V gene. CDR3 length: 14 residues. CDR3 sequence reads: CSVERTSGSDEQYF. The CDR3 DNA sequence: TGCAGCGTTGAACGGACTAGCGGGAGTGACGAGCAGTACTTC.

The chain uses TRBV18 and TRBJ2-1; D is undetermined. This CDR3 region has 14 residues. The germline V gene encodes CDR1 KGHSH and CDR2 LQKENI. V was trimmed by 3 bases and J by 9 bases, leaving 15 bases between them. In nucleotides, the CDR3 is TGTGCCAGCTCACCCGGGTGGTGGCTAGGTGAGCAGTTCTTC. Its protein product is CASSPGWWLGEQFF.

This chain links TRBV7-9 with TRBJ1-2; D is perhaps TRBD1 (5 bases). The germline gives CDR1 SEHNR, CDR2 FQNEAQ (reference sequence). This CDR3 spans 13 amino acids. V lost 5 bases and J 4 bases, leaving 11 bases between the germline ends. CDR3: CASSPRQSYGYTF. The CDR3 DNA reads TGTGCCAGCAGCCCTAGACAGTCCTATGGCTACACCTTC.

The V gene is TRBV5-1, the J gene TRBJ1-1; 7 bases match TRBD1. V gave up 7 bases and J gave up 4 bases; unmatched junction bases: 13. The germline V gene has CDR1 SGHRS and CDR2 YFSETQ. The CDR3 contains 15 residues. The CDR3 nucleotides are TGCGCCAGCCGAGTACAGGGGTCGGCGAGCACTGAAGCTTTCTTT. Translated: CASRVQGSASTEAFF.

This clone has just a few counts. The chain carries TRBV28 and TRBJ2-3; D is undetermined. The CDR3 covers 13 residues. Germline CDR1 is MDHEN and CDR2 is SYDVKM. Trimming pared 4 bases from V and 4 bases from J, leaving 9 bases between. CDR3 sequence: CASSYDISDTQYF. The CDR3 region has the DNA TGTGCCAGCAGTTACGACATATCAGATACGCAGTATTTT. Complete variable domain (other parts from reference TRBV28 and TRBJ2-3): DVKVTQSSRYLVKRTGEKVFLECVQDMDHENMFWYRQDPGLGLRLIYFSYDVKMKEKGDIPEGYSVSREKKERFSLILESASTNQTSMYLCASSYDISDTQYFGPGTRLTVL.

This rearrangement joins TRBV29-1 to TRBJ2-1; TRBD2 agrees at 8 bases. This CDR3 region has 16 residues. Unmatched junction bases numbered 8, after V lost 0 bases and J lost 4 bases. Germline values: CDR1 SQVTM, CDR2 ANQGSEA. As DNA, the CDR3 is TGCAGCGTTGAAGATCTGGCGGCGGGAGGATACAATGAGCAGTTCTTC. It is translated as CSVEDLAAGGYNEQFF.

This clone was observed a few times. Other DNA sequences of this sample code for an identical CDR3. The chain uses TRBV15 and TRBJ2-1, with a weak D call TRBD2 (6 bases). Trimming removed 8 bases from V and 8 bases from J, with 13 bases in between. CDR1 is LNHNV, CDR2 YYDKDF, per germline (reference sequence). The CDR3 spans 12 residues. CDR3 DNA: TGTGCCACCGCCAGGAGGGGAGATGAGCAGTTCTTC. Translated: CATARRGDEQFF.

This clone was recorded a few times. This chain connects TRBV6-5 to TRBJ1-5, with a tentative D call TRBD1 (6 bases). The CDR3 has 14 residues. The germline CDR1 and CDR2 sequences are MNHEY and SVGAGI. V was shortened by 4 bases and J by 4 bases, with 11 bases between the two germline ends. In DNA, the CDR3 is TGTGCCAGCAGTTTGGGGACAAGTAATCAGCCCCAGCATTTT. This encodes CASSLGTSNQPQHF.

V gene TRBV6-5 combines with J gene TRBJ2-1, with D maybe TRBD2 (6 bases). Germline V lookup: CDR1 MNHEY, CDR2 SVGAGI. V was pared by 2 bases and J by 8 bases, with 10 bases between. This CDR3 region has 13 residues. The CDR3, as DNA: TGTGCCAGCAGTTACGGGGGACTCGATGAGCAGTTCTTC. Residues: CASSYGGLDEQFF.

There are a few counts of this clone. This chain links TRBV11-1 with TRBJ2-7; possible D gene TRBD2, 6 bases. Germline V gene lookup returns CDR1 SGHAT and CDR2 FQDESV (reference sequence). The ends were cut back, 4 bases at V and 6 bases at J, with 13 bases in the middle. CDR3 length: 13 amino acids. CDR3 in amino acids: CASSSMEGFEQYF. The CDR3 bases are TGTGCCAGCAGCTCCATGGAGGGGTTCGAGCAGTACTTC.

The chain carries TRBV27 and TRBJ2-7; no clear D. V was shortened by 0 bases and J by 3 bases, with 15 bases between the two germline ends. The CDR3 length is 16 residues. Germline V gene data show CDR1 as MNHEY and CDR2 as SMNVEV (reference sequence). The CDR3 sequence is CASSLSASRGYYEQYF. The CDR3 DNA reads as TGTGCCAGCAGTTTATCCGCTAGTCGAGGATACTACGAGCAGTACTTC.

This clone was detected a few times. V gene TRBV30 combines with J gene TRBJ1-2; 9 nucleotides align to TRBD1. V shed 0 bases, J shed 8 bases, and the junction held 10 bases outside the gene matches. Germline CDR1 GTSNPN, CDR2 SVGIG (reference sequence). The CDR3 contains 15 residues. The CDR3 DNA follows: TGTGCCTGGAGTGTTGGATTACAGGGGGCGCAGGGCTACACCTTC. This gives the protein CAWSVGLQGAQGYTF.

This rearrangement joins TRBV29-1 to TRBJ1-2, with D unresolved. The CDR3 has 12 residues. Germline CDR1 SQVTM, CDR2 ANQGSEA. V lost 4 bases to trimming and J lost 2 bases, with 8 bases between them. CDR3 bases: TGCAGCGTTGGGGTCAGGAACTATGGCTACACCTTC. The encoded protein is CSVGVRNYGYTF.

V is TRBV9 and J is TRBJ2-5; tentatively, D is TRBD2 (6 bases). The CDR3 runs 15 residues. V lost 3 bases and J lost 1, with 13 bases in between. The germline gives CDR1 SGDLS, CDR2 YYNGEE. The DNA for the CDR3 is TGTGCCAGCAGCGCAAATCGGGGGATCCAAGAGACCCAGTACTTC. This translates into CASSANRGIQETQYF.

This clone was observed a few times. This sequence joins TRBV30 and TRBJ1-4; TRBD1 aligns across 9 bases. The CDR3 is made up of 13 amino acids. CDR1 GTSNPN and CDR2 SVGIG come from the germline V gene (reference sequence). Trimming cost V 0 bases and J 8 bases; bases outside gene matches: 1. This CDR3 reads CAWSVQGAEKLFF. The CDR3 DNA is TGTGCCTGGAGTGTACAGGGGGCAGAAAAACTGTTTTTT. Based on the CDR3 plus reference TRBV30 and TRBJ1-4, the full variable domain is SQTIHQWPATLVQPVGSPLSLECTVEGTSNPNLYWYRQAAGRGLQLLFYSVGIGQISSEVPQNLSASRPQDRQFILSSKKLLLSDSGFYLCAWSVQGAEKLFFGSGTQLSVL.

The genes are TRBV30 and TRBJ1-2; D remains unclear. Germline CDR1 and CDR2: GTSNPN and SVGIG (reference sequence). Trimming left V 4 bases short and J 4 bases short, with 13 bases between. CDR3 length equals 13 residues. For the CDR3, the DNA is TGTGCCTGGACGCGCCTAGAGGCCTATGGCTACACCTTC. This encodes CAWTRLEAYGYTF.

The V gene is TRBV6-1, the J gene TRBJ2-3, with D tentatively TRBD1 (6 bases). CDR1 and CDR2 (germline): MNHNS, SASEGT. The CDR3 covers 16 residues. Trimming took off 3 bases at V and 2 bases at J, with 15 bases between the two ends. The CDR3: CASSDFGTQFTDTQYF. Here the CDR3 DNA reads TGTGCCAGCAGTGATTTTGGGACACAGTTCACAGATACGCAGTATTTT.

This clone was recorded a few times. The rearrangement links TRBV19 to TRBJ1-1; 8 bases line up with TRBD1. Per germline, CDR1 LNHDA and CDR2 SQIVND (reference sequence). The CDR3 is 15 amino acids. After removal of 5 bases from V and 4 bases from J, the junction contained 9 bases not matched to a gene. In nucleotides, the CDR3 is TGTGCCAGTAGTGCCCGTGGAGGACAGGGCACTGAAGCTTTCTTT. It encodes CASSARGGQGTEAFF.

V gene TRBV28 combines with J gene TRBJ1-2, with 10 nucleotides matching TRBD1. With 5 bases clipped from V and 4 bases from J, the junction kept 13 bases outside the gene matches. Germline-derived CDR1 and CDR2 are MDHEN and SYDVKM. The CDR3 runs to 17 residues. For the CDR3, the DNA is TGTGCCAGCAGTAAAAAGACAGGGGGCGCGAGAATCTATGGCTACACCTTC. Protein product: CASSKKTGGARIYGYTF.